This TCR beta chain was obtained from a study of identical twins. TCRdb itself ran the 5' RACE reads through MiXCR, one entry per CDR3 protein. The sample has around 250,000 distinct CDR3 sequences, 5% to 7% seen once. The J segment lost 1 base and the V segment lost 5 bases, leaving 7 bases of the junction unmatched. This CDR3 contains 15 residues. Germline lookup yields CDR1 ENHRY and CDR2 SYGVKD. This clonotype was observed a handful of times. These data were also filed under a second study, of T cells expressing NK-cell markers.

V and J are TRBV10-3 and TRBJ2-5; 7 bases fit TRBD2. The receptor was derived from a woman between 18 and 29 years old in good health. What was sequenced was CD8+ T cells sorted from blood. CDR3 in DNA: TGTGCCATCAGTCCCGCCGAGCGGGGCCAAGAGACCCAGTACTTC. Protein: CAISPAERGQETQYF.